This T cell receptor (beta chain) came from a study of graft-versus-host responses after intestinal transplantation. Turning to the study itself: Each of the recipients got a multivisceral, liver-intestinal, or isolated intestinal transplant. Among the recipients, all got anti-thymocyte globulin induction and then tacrolimus and steroids for around three years. General study points: GvH clonotypes were identified within recipient marrow, with a subset emerging first in ileum or blood. After transplant, early declines in HvG clones were associated with peak levels of circulating GvH clones.

The CDR3 extends over 17 amino acids. Trimming shortened V by 0 bases and J by 2 bases, and 14 bases separated the two germline ends. Per the germline V gene, CDR1 is MGHRA and CDR2 is YSYEKL. TCRdb keeps only in-frame clones here, not all; method: immunoSEQ multiplex PCR. This sample has around 110,000 clones; approximately 90% occur once, and the top ten carry approximately 0.17%. On this clone: Antigen unknown.

This chain connects TRBV4-1 to TRBJ2-1; no reliable D call. The sequence derives from a human donor who received an intestinal transplant. The starting material was unstimulated CD4+ T cells sorted from spleen or lymph node cells, obtained before intestinal transplant. This CDR3 reads CASSQDGEAFPYNEQFF. The CDR3 coding sequence is TGCGCCAGCAGCCAAGATGGAGAGGCTTTCCCCTACAATGAGCAGTTCTTC.